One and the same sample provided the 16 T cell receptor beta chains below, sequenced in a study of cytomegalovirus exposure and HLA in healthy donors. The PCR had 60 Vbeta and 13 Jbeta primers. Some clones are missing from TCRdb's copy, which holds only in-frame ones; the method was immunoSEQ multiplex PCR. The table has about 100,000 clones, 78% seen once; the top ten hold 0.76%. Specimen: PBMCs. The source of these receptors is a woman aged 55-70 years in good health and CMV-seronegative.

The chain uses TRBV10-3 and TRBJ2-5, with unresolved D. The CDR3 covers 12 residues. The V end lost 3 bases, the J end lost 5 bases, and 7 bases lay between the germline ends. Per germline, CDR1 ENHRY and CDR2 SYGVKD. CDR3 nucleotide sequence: TGTGCCATCAGTGATGAGGAGGAGACCCAGTACTTC. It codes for CAISDEEETQYF.

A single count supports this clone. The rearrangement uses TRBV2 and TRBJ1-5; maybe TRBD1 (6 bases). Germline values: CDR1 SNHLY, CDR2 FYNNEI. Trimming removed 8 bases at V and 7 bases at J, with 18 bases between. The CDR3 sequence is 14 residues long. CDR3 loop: CASSGRQGMQPQHF. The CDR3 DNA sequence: TGTGCCAGCTCGGGTCGGCAGGGGATGCAGCCCCAGCATTTT.

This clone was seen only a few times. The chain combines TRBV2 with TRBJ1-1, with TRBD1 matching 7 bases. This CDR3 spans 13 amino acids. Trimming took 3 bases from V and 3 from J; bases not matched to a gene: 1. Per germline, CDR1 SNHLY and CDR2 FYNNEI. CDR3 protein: CASSDRGYTEAFF. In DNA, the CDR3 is TGTGCCAGCAGTGACAGGGGGTACACTGAAGCTTTCTTT.

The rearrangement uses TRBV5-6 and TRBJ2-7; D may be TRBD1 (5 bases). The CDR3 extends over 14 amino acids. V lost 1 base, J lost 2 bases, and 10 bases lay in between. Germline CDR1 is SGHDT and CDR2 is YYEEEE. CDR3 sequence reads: CASSLWTRPYEQYF. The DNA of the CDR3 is TGTGCCAGCAGCTTGTGGACAAGACCCTACGAGCAGTACTTC.

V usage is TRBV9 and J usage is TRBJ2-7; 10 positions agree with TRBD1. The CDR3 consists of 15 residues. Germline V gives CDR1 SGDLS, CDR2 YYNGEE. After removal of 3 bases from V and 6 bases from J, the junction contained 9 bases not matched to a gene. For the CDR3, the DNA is TGTGCCAGCAGCGAGGGGACGGGACAGGGGACCGAGCAGTACTTC. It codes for CASSEGTGQGTEQYF.

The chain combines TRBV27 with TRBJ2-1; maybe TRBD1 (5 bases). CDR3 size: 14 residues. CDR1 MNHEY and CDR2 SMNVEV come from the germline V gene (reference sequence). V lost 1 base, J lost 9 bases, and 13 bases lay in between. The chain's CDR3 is CASSLFGRTSEQFF. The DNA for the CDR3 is TGTGCCAGCAGTTTATTTGGTCGGACAAGTGAGCAGTTCTTC.

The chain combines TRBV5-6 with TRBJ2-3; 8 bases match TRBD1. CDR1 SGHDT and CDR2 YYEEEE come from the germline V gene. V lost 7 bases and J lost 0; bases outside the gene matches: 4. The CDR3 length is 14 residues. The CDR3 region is CASQDRESTDTQYF. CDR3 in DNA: TGTGCCAGCCAGGACAGGGAAAGCACAGATACGCAGTATTTT.

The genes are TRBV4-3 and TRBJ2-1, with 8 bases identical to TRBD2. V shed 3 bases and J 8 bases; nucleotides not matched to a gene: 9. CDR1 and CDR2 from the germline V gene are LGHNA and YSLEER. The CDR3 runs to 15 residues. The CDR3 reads CASSQSSGVIYEQFF. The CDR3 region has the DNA TGCGCCAGCAGCCAGAGTAGCGGGGTGATTTATGAGCAGTTCTTC.

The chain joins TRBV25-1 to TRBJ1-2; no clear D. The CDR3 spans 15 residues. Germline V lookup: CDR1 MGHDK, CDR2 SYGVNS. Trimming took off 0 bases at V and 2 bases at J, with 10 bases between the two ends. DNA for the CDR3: TGTGCCAGCAGTGAATATAACAGCCGGAACTATGGCTACACCTTC. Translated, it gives CASSEYNSRNYGYTF.

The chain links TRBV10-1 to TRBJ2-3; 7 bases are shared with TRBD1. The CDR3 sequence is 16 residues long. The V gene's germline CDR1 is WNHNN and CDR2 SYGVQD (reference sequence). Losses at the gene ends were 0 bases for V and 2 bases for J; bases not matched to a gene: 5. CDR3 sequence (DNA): TGCGCCAGCAGTGAGTCGTTAACAGGGGTCACAGATACGCAGTATTTT. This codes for CASSESLTGVTDTQYF.

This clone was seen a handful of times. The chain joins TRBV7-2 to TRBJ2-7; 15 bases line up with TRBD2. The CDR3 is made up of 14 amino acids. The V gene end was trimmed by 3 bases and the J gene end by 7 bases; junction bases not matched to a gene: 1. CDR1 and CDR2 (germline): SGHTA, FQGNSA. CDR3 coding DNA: TGTGCCAGCAGCTTGGGGACTAGCGGGAGGGAGCAGTACTTC. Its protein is CASSLGTSGREQYF.

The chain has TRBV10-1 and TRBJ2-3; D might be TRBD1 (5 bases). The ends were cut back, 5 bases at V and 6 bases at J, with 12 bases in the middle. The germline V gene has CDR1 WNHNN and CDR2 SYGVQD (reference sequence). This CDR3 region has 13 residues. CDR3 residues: CASSRQKLDTQYF. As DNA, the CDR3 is TGCGCCAGCAGTAGACAGAAGCTCGATACGCAGTATTTT.

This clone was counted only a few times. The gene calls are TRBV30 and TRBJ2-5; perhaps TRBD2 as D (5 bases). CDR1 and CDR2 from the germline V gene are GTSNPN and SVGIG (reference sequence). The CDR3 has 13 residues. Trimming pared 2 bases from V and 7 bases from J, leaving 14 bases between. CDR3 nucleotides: TGTGCCTGGAGTAACACCCCCAGCGGGACCCAGTACTTC. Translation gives CAWSNTPSGTQYF.

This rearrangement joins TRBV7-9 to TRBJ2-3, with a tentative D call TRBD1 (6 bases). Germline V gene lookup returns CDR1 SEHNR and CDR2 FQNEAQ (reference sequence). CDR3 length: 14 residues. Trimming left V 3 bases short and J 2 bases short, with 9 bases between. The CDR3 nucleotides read TGTGCCAGCAGCTTCGGACAGTACACAGATACGCAGTATTTT. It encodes CASSFGQYTDTQYF.

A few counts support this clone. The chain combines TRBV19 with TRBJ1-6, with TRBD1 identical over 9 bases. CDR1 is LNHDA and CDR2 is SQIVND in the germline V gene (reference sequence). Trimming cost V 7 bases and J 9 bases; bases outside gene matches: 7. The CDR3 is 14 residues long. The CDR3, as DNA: TGTGCCAGTAACACAGGGGGCCTTAGTTCACCCCTCCACTTT. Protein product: CASNTGGLSSPLHF.

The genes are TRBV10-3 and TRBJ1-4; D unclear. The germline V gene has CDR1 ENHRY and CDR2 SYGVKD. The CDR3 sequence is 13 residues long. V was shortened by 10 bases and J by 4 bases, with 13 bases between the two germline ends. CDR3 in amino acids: CATSEFGNEKLFF. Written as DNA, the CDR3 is TGTGCCACGTCCGAGTTTGGTAATGAAAAACTGTTTTTT.